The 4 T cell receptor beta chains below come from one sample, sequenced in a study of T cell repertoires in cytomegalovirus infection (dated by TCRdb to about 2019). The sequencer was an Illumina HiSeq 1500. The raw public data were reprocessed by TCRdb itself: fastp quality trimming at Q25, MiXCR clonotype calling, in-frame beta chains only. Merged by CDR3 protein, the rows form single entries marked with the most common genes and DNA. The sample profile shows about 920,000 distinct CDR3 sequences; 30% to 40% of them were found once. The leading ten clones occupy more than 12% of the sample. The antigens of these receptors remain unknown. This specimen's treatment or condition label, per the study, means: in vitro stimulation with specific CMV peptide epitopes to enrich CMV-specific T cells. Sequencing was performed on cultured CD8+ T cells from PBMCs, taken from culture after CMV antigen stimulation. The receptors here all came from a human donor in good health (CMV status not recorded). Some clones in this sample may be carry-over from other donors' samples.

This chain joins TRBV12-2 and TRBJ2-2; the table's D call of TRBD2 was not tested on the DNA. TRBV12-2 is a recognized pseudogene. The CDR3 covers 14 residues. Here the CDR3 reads CASPRLADTGELFF. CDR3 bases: TGTGCCTCCCCCCGGCTAGCCGACACCGGGGAGCTGTTTTTT.

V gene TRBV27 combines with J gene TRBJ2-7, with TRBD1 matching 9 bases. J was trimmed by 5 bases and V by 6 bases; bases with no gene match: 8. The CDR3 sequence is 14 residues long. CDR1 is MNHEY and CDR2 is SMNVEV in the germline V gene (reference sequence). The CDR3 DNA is TGTGCCAGCAGCACGGGACAGGGTGACCACGAGCAGTACGTC. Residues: CASSTGQGDHEQYV.

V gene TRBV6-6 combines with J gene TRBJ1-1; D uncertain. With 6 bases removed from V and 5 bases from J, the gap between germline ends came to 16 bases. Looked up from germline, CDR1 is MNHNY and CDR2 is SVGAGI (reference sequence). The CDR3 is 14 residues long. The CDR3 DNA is TGTGCCAGCAGCACAGATACTCTGAGGACTGAAGCTTTCTTT. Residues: CASSTDTLRTEAFF.

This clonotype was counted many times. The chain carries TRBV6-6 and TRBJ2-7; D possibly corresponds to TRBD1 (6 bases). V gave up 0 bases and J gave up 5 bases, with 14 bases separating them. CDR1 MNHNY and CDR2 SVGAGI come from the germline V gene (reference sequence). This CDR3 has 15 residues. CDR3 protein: CASSYSMSNRDEQYV. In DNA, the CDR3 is TGTGCCAGCAGTTACTCGATGTCCAACAGGGACGAGCAGTACGTC.